The 8 T cell receptor beta chains in this list originate from one sample, sequenced in a study of tumor-infiltrating T cells and Merkel cell polyomavirus. Study information: The study examined CD8+ T cells specific for the Merkel cell polyomavirus KLL epitope.

All patients' tumors stained robustly positive for Merkel cell polyomavirus Large T antigen by immunohistochemistry. The data were produced by immunoSEQ multiplex PCR, yet TCRdb's version contains in-frame clones alone and is incomplete. The sample carries 20,000 to 30,000 clones, 87% recorded once. Material for sequencing was lymph node tissue. Receptors originate from a man aged 50 to 59 with Merkel cell carcinoma.

This clone was counted between two and nine times. The chain carries TRBV29-1 and TRBJ1-1; D might be TRBD1 (6 bases). Germline V gene sequence: CDR1 SQVTM, CDR2 ANQGSEA. V dropped 5 bases and J dropped 4 bases, with 20 bases sitting between them. CDR3 size: 15 residues. CDR3 residues: CSVSYRLGQPTEAFF. The DNA of the CDR3 is TGCAGCGTTAGTTACCGCCTTGGACAGCCCACTGAAGCTTTCTTT.

J is TRBJ2-1 and V is TRBV7-3; D call uncertain. Trimming shortened V by 5 bases and J by 0 bases, and 11 bases separated the two germline ends. The CDR3 contains 15 residues. Per germline, CDR1 SGHTA and CDR2 FQGTGA. The CDR3, as DNA: TGTGCCAGCAGCCTACAGAAAAGCTCCTACAATGAGCAGTTCTTC. Amino acid sequence: CASSLQKSSYNEQFF.

J is TRBJ2-2 and V is TRBV7-9, with 8 bases identical to TRBD1. After removal of 4 bases from V and 3 bases from J, the junction contained 7 bases not matched to a gene. Germline V CDR1 and CDR2: SEHNR, FQNEAQ (reference sequence). The CDR3 extends over 16 amino acids. This CDR3 reads CASSSRGQMDTGELFF. The DNA of the CDR3 is TGTGCCAGCAGCTCCAGGGGGCAAATGGACACCGGGGAGCTGTTTTTT.

The chain recombines TRBV15 with TRBJ2-7; D perhaps matches TRBD1 (6 bases). The V and J ends lost 0 bases and 3 bases respectively, with 12 bases between them. Germline V lookup: CDR1 LNHNV, CDR2 YYDKDF (reference sequence). The CDR3 runs 15 residues. DNA of the CDR3: TGTGCCACCAGCAGAGATCGTGGCAGGGGCTACGAGCAGTACTTC. Its protein product is CATSRDRGRGYEQYF.

The sample holds a few counts of this clone. The chain uses TRBV6-5 and TRBJ2-2, with a possible D match to TRBD2 (6 bases). In germline, CDR1 is MNHEY, CDR2 SVGAGI. The germline V and J ends were trimmed by 8 bases and 0 bases, with 7 bases remaining between them. The CDR3 spans 13 residues. In DNA form, the CDR3 reads TGTGCCAGCGGGACTGCGAACACCGGGGAGCTGTTTTTT. Translated, it gives CASGTANTGELFF.

CDR3 DNA sequence: TGTGCCAGCTCCTCACACCTAGGGGGACCCCTGGGATACGAGCAGTACTTC. This codes for CASSSHLGGPLGYEQYF. The chain links TRBV18 to TRBJ2-5, with D possibly TRBD1 on 6 matching bases. The J call may be faulty, since TRBJ2-7 better matches the DNA end. Germline V gene data show CDR1 as KGHSH and CDR2 as LQKENI. CDR3 length: 17 amino acids.

The chain combines TRBV5-1 with TRBJ2-7; no definite D call. The V and J ends lost 4 bases and 0 bases respectively, with 14 bases between them. In germline, CDR1 is SGHRS, CDR2 YFSETQ. The CDR3 is 15 amino acids. In DNA form, the CDR3 reads TGCGCCAGCAGCCCGTCTGGGCAGAGCTCCTACGAGCAGTACTTC. This translates into CASSPSGQSSYEQYF.

This chain joins TRBV10-3 and TRBJ2-2; 9 bases match TRBD1. CDR1 ENHRY and CDR2 SYGVKD come from the germline V gene. The CDR3 totals 14 residues. J gave up 6 bases and V 7 bases, and 6 bases lay outside the gene matches. The CDR3 region is CAIKMDRGPGELFF. In DNA form, the CDR3 reads TGTGCCATCAAAATGGACAGGGGTCCCGGGGAGCTGTTTTTT.